These 21 T cell receptor beta chains were all obtained from the same sample, sequenced in a study of T cells in Graves' hyperthyroidism and ophthalmopathy. From RNA transcripts, TCR beta CDR3 regions were amplified. Initially, a first-round RT-PCR of the TCR CDR3 employed the HTBI primer set. One entry per CDR3 protein, called by TCRdb with MiXCR from the multiplex PCR reads. There are hundreds of thousands of distinct CDR3 sequences in the sample; roughly a sixth occur only once, and over 15% lies in the top ten. The source material was blood. The origin of the receptors is a woman aged 45 to 65 with Graves' hyperthyroidism that later progressed to Graves' ophthalmopathy.

This chain uses TRBV20-1 with TRBJ1-2; TRBD1 might be the D (6 bases). CDR3 length: 16 amino acids. V shed 2 bases and J shed 4 bases, with 20 bases lying between them. CDR1 and CDR2 (germline): DFQATT, SNEGSKA (reference sequence). This chain's CDR3 is CSARPSGGGLVYGYTF. The CDR3 DNA follows: TGCAGTGCTAGACCCTCCGGGGGGGGGCTGGTCTATGGCTACACCTTC.

This chain joins TRBV2 and TRBJ2-5; no clear D gene. The CDR3 is 14 amino acids. With 5 bases removed from V and 1 base from J, the gap between germline ends came to 11 bases. From germline, CDR1 is SNHLY and CDR2 FYNNEI. In nucleotides, the CDR3 is TGTGCCAGCAGTCGCGGACGTTTCCAAGAGACCCAGTACTTC. This sequence encodes CASSRGRFQETQYF.

The V call is TRBV10-3, the J call TRBJ2-3; 7 nucleotides align to TRBD2. V lost 5 bases to trimming and J lost 0 bases; unmatched junction nucleotides: 17. The CDR3 has 19 amino acids. Germline V CDR1 and CDR2: ENHRY, SYGVKD. CDR3 sequence: CAISNLGGVAGRSTDTQYF. CDR3 DNA: TGTGCCATCAGTAACTTGGGGGGGGTTGCGGGGCGAAGCACAGATACGCAGTATTTT.

The chain carries TRBV5-4 and TRBJ2-4; D gene unclear. Germline CDR1 SGHNT, CDR2 YYREEE (reference sequence). The CDR3 extends over 12 amino acids. The ends were cut back, 3 bases at V and 8 bases at J, with 9 bases in the middle. The CDR3 loop reads CASSSDSHIQYF. As DNA, the CDR3 is TGTGCCAGCAGCTCCGACTCGCACATTCAGTACTTC.

This clonotype was seen ten or more times. This chain connects TRBV9 to TRBJ2-1; D call uncertain. The CDR3 contains 13 residues. Trimming pared 4 bases from V and 1 base from J, leaving 6 bases between. Germline CDR1 and CDR2: SGDLS and YYNGEE. This CDR3 reads CASSLQSYNEQFF. CDR3 bases: TGTGCCAGCAGCCTTCAGTCCTACAATGAGCAGTTCTTC.

This clonotype has more than one count but fewer than ten. The rearrangement links TRBV4-1 to TRBJ2-2; D remains unclear. CDR3 length equals 12 residues. The germline V gene has CDR1 MGHRA and CDR2 YSYEKL. With 3 bases removed from V and 9 bases from J, the gap between germline ends came to 8 bases. The CDR3 coding sequence is TGCGCCAGCAGCCATGATCGCAGGGAGCTGTTTTTT. Translated, it gives CASSHDRRELFF.

This clonotype has only a few counts. The rearrangement uses TRBV7-2 and TRBJ1-4; possible D gene TRBD1, 5 bases. Germline V gene data show CDR1 as SGHTA and CDR2 as FQGNSA. Trimming took off 2 bases at V and 0 bases at J, with 13 bases between the two ends. The CDR3 has 17 amino acids. The CDR3 protein is CASSLSGAAATNEKLFF. The DNA of the CDR3 is TGTGCCAGCAGCTTATCCGGGGCCGCAGCAACTAATGAAAAACTGTTTTTT.

This clonotype appeared many times. The chain is built from TRBV7-6 and TRBJ2-7; possibly TRBD1 for D (5 bases). The CDR3 is 14 residues long. Germline V lookup: CDR1 SGHVS, CDR2 FNYEAQ. The V gene lost 5 bases and the J gene lost 1 base, with 12 bases spanning the gap. The CDR3: CASSQRQSSYEQYF. For the CDR3, the DNA is TGTGCCAGCAGCCAAAGACAGTCTTCCTACGAGCAGTACTTC.

This chain connects TRBV27 to TRBJ1-1; D is possibly TRBD1 (5 bases). Trimming shortened V by 1 base and J by 6 bases, and 12 bases separated the two germline ends. The CDR3 has 14 amino acids. Germline CDR1 MNHEY, CDR2 SMNVEV (reference sequence). The CDR3 sequence is CASSLFGLGAEAFF. CDR3 nucleotide sequence: TGTGCCAGCAGTTTATTTGGGCTAGGGGCTGAAGCTTTCTTT.

This clonotype has just a few counts. This chain links TRBV12-5 with TRBJ2-2; possibly TRBD2 for D (6 bases). Trimming shortened V by 3 bases and J by 6 bases, and 14 bases separated the two germline ends. The CDR3 has 15 residues. Germline V CDR1 and CDR2: LGHNT, FRNRAP. The CDR3 is CASGFGPDYAGELFF. CDR3 nucleotide sequence: TGTGCTAGTGGTTTCGGACCGGACTACGCCGGGGAGCTGTTTTTT.

This clonotype was observed a few times. V is TRBV5-1 and J is TRBJ1-6; 8 bases align to TRBD1. CDR1 is SGHRS and CDR2 is YFSETQ in the germline V gene. Unmatched junction bases numbered 5, after V lost 0 bases and J lost 0 bases. This CDR3 has 18 amino acids. DNA of the CDR3: TGCGCCAGCAGCTTGGAACAGGGGGTGAGCTCCTATAATTCACCCCTCCACTTT. Protein sequence: CASSLEQGVSSYNSPLHF. Combining the CDR3 with reference TRBV5-1 and TRBJ1-6 gives the whole variable domain KAGVTQTPRYLIKTRGQQVTLSCSPISGHRSVSWYQQTPGQGLQFLFEYFSETQRNKGNFPGRFSGRQFSNSRSEMNVSTLELGDSALYLCASSLEQGVSSYNSPLHFGNGTRLTVT.

The J gene is TRBJ1-1, the V gene TRBV6-1, with D tentatively TRBD1 (6 bases). Germline V CDR1 and CDR2: MNHNS, SASEGT. Deletions cut 5 bases from V and 0 bases from J, with 13 bases between. The CDR3 runs to 15 residues. CDR3 sequence (DNA): TGTGCCAGCAGTTATCCAGGGGTTATGAACACTGAAGCTTTCTTT. Amino acid sequence: CASSYPGVMNTEAFF.

This clonotype was observed at least ten times. The CDR3 coding sequence is TGTGCCAGCAGCCGCGCGACCGACTACGAGCAGTACTTC. As protein: CASSRATDYEQYF. This chain links TRBV3-1 with TRBJ2-7, with D uncertain. The V gene lost 4 bases and the J gene lost 3 bases, with 10 bases spanning the gap. The CDR3 is 13 amino acids. CDR1 LGHDT and CDR2 YNNKEL come from the germline V gene (reference sequence).

The rearrangement links TRBV5-1 to TRBJ2-6; D might be TRBD1 (6 bases). Per the germline V gene, CDR1 is SGHRS and CDR2 is YFSETQ. This CDR3 region has 16 residues. Deletions cut 2 bases from V and 2 bases from J, with 11 bases between. The CDR3 reads CASSLQGMAGANVLTF. The CDR3 nucleotides read TGCGCCAGCAGCTTACAGGGTATGGCTGGGGCCAACGTCCTGACTTTC.

The V and J genes are TRBV12-3 or TRBV12-4 and TRBJ1-2; D remains unclear. Trimming cost V 7 bases and J 5 bases, with 8 bases left between them. The CDR3 covers 11 residues. CDR3 coding DNA: TGTGCCAGCATGTATGGTTATGGCTACACCTTC. Protein: CASMYGYGYTF.

This clonotype has just one count. The chain recombines TRBV6-2 or TRBV6-3 with TRBJ2-5; D call uncertain. Trimming removed 8 bases at V and 5 bases at J, with 15 bases between. CDR3 length equals 13 residues. The V gene's germline CDR1 is MNHEY and CDR2 SVGEGT. This CDR3 reads CASPPNIGETQYF. The CDR3 DNA sequence: TGTGCCAGCCCACCCAACATTGGGGAGACCCAGTACTTC.

The chain carries TRBV15 and TRBJ1-2; tentative D call: TRBD1 (5 bases). The CDR3 contains 12 residues. V was cut by 6 bases and J by 8 bases, with 13 bases left in between. CDR1 and CDR2 from the germline V gene are LNHNV and YYDKDF (reference sequence). The CDR3 DNA reads as TGTGCCACCAGGGGGGTGGGTGGGGGCTACACCTTC. Its translation is CATRGVGGGYTF.

This clonotype came up a few times. The chain recombines TRBV12-3 or TRBV12-4 with TRBJ2-3, with TRBD2 matching over 10 bases. The CDR3 has 16 amino acids. V was clipped by 2 bases and J by 8 bases; unmatched bases: 10. CDR3 protein: CASSLYLAGAQGTQYF. CDR3 sequence (DNA): TGTGCCAGCAGTTTATATCTAGCGGGGGCCCAGGGTACGCAGTATTTT.

The V call is TRBV19, the J call TRBJ2-2, with D unclear. Germline CDR1 LNHDA, CDR2 SQIVND (reference sequence). CDR3 length: 15 amino acids. Trimming pared 4 bases from V and 1 base from J, leaving 10 bases between. The CDR3 sequence is CASSTWLRNTGELFF. CDR3 nucleotide sequence: TGTGCCAGTAGTACCTGGTTGAGGAACACCGGGGAGCTGTTTTTT.

The V gene is TRBV4-1, the J gene TRBJ1-2; the D gene is possibly TRBD1 (5 bases). The CDR3 consists of 15 residues. V was shortened by 7 bases and J by 0 bases, with 15 bases between the two germline ends. Per germline, CDR1 MGHRA and CDR2 YSYEKL. CDR3 amino acids: CASTYEGVANYGYTF. CDR3 bases: TGCGCCAGCACCTACGAAGGGGTGGCTAACTATGGCTACACCTTC.

The rearrangement uses TRBV7-2 and TRBJ1-6; a weak D match, TRBD1 (5 bases). CDR3 length: 15 amino acids. Germline V gives CDR1 SGHTA, CDR2 FQGNSA. The germline V and J ends were trimmed by 8 bases and 7 bases, with 18 bases remaining between them. DNA for the CDR3: TGTGCCAGCTCTACCAGGGACGTCTGGAATTCACCCCTCCACTTT. Its translation is CASSTRDVWNSPLHF. Looking up the rest from reference TRBV7-2 and TRBJ1-6 gives the full variable domain: GAGVSQSPSNKVTEKGKDVELRCDPISGHTALYWYRQSLGQGLEFLIYFQGNSAPDKSGLPSDRFSAERTGGSVSTLTIQRTQQEDSAVYLCASSTRDVWNSPLHFGNGTRLTVT.